This TCR beta chain was profiled in a study of T cell repertoires in cytomegalovirus infection. TCRdb analysed the reads with MiXCR anew, one entry per CDR3 protein. The data hold approximately 500,000 distinct CDR3 sequences, with 16% observed a single time. This CDR3 region has 15 residues. In the case of this clonotype: This could be a read error, since a much larger clone is one nucleotide away.

This TCR came from a human donor in good health (CMV status not recorded). Some clones in this sample may be carry-over from other donors' samples. The sample consisted of CD8+ T cells from PBMCs. The chain joins TRBV5-3 to TRBJ2-1; D is ambiguous. TRBV5-3 is an ORF, and what it does is uncertain. CDR3 DNA: TGTGCCAGCAGCTTGAGTAGCTGGGGCTACAATGAGCAGTTCTTC. Translating it yields CASSLSSWGYNEQFF.